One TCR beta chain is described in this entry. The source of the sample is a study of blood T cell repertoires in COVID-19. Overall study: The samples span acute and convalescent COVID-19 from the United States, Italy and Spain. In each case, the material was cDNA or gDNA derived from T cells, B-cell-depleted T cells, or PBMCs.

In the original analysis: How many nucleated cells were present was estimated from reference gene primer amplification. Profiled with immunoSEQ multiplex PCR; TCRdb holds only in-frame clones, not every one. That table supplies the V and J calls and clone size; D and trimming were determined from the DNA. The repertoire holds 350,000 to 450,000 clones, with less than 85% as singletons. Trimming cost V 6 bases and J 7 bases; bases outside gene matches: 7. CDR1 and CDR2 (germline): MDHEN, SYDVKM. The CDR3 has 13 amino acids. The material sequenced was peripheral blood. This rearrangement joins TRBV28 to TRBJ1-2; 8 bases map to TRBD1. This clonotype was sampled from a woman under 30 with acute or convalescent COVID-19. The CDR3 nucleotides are TGTGCCAGCAGAGATGGACAGGGTCGTGGCTACACCTTC. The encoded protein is CASRDGQGRGYTF.